This TCR beta chain was documented in a study of Graves' ophthalmopathy and Graves' hyperthyroidism. Study details: Samples of peripheral blood were obtained at initial diagnosis, prior to treatment of any kind.

The authors defined stable hyperthyroidism as no ophthalmopathy within 18 months of follow-up. Excluded were patients with other autoimmune diseases, uncontrolled infections, pregnancy or lactation. To note about this clonotype: Its specificity is unknown. Compared with germline, one end of the junction differs, possibly owing to a read error.

CDR3 length: 14 amino acids. CDR1 and CDR2 from the germline V gene are DFQATT and SNEGSKA (reference sequence). Study-level points and caveats: In blood, most expanded thyroid clonotypes above 0.001 frequency were also detected.

The TCR beta CDR3 regions underwent amplification from RNA transcripts. Second-round multiplex PCR came after first-round RT-PCR with HTBI primers. TCRdb used MiXCR to reprocess the multiplex PCR reads, holding one entry per CDR3 protein. The sample lists 35,000 to 50,000 distinct CDR3 sequences; roughly 50% were seen once. The chain has TRBV20-1 and TRBJ2-7; 9 nucleotides line up with TRBD1. This clonotype was sampled from an adult woman with stable Graves' hyperthyroidism. Sequenced: peripheral blood. This chain's CDR3 is CSAGYPGQGYGQYF. The CDR3 DNA is TGCAGTGCTGGATATCCGGGACAGGGCTACGGGCAGTACTTC.